This T cell receptor beta chain was observed in a study of T cell repertoires in cytomegalovirus infection. TCRdb called the reads again in MiXCR, with one record for every CDR3 protein. The sample records approximately 990,000 distinct CDR3 sequences, about 33% being singletons. This clonotype has only a few counts. The antigen remains undetermined. The DNA is omitted, as the CDR3 cannot be located on it reliably, and the CDR3 follows TCRdb's listing. The CDR3 contains 15 residues when both ends are counted. The germline CDR1 and CDR2 sequences are MDHEN and SYDVKM. The chain is built from TRBV28 and TRBJ2-7; the table's D call, TRBD1, has no DNA check behind it. This clonotype was obtained from a human donor in good health (CMV status not recorded). Some clones in this sample may be carry-over from other donors' samples. Here the sequenced sample was cultured CD8+ T cells from PBMCs, taken from culture after CMV antigen stimulation. The CDR3 reads CASSLDLTVGPGTIV.